Below, 20 T cell receptor beta chains from the same sample are listed, as sequenced in a study of CD8 T cells in ankylosing spondylitis. TCRdb recomputed calls from the 5' RACE reads with MiXCR, one row per CDR3 protein. There are some 130,000 distinct CDR3 sequences in the sample; about 7% occur only once, and 12% lies in the top ten. The sample taken for sequencing was blood, either unsorted or a sorted T cell fraction (not recorded which). These receptor sequences come from a female donor with ankylosing spondylitis or in good health (not recorded which).

At least ten counts were recorded for this clonotype. The rearrangement uses TRBV12-3 or TRBV12-4 and TRBJ1-2; possibly TRBD1 for D (6 bases). CDR3 size: 13 residues. Trimming stripped 0 bases from V and 6 bases from J, with 8 bases between. This chain's CDR3 is CASSLAQGNGYTF. CDR3 nucleotides: TGTGCCAGCAGTTTAGCACAGGGTAATGGCTACACCTTC.

This clonotype was seen at least ten times. The chain carries TRBV5-1 and TRBJ1-1; no firm D call. CDR1 is SGHRS, CDR2 YFSETQ, per germline. The V end lost 4 bases, the J end lost 0 bases, and 7 bases lay between the germline ends. The CDR3 loop spans 13 amino acids. CDR3 sequence reads: CASSLILNTEAFF. The CDR3 bases are TGCGCCAGCAGCCTGATACTGAACACTGAAGCTTTCTTT. Together with reference TRBV5-1 and TRBJ1-1, the CDR3 gives the full variable domain: KAGVTQTPRYLIKTRGQQVTLSCSPISGHRSVSWYQQTPGQGLQFLFEYFSETQRNKGNFPGRFSGRQFSNSRSEMNVSTLELGDSALYLCASSLILNTEAFFGQGTRLTVV.

This clonotype is medium-sized. This chain joins TRBV29-1 and TRBJ1-5; no clear D. Deletions cut 3 bases from V and 3 bases from J, with 9 bases between. Germline CDR1 SQVTM, CDR2 ANQGSEA. CDR3 length: 13 residues. CDR3 region: CSVEEQTNQPQHF. The DNA of the CDR3 is TGCAGCGTTGAGGAACAGACCAATCAGCCCCAGCATTTT.

This clonotype was recorded many times. This chain joins TRBV6-1 and TRBJ1-2; 11 bases are a match to TRBD1. The germline V gene encodes CDR1 MNHNS and CDR2 SASEGT. There are 17 residues in the CDR3. V trimming: 6 bases; J trimming: 4 bases; junction bases outside the gene matches: 13. The CDR3 region has the DNA TGTGCCAGCAGCGTAGGTCGGGACAGGGGGTATGGCTATGGCTACACCTTC. Amino acids: CASSVGRDRGYGYGYTF.

In this sample, this clonotype turned up many times. This chain joins TRBV19 and TRBJ1-5; D is uncertain. The CDR3 spans 17 residues. The germline CDR1 and CDR2 sequences are LNHDA and SQIVND (reference sequence). Trimming removed 3 bases at V and 3 bases at J, with 18 bases between. The CDR3 nucleotides read TGTGCCAGTAGTATGTTGTGGTCCGTACAGCTCAATCAGCCCCAGCATTTT. Translating it yields CASSMLWSVQLNQPQHF.

This clonotype was observed many times. The V gene is TRBV7-2, the J gene TRBJ2-1; D gene ambiguous. Germline V gene data show CDR1 as SGHTA and CDR2 as FQGNSA. V dropped 1 base and J dropped 7 bases, with 11 bases sitting between them. This CDR3 is built from 14 residues. Here the CDR3 DNA reads TGTGCCAGCAGCTTAGTTGATGCGCTAAATGAGCAGTTCTTC. Encoded protein: CASSLVDALNEQFF.

This clonotype was found many times. The rearrangement joins TRBV27 to TRBJ1-5; D remains ambiguous. The length of the CDR3 is 14 residues. Germline V CDR1 and CDR2: MNHEY, SMNVEV (reference sequence). V lost 1 base, J lost 1 base, and 5 bases lay in between. CDR3 sequence (DNA): TGTGCCAGCAGTTTATTAGACAGCAATCAGCCCCAGCATTTT. This codes for CASSLLDSNQPQHF.

This clonotype came up many times. V usage is TRBV20-1 and J usage is TRBJ2-1; 9 bases align to TRBD1. V trimming: 1 base; J trimming: 6 bases; junction bases outside the gene matches: 4. The germline V gene has CDR1 DFQATT and CDR2 SNEGSKA (reference sequence). The CDR3 totals 14 residues. CDR3 nucleotide sequence: TGCAGTGCTAGAGTTCGGACAGGGGTCAATGAGCAGTTCTTC. Protein product: CSARVRTGVNEQFF.

This clonotype was counted at least ten times. The chain employs TRBV20-1 and TRBJ2-7; 10 bases map to TRBD1. This CDR3 is 14 amino acids long. Germline CDR1 is DFQATT and CDR2 is SNEGSKA (reference sequence). The V and J ends lost 4 bases and 7 bases, in that order; junction bases with no gene match: 10. The CDR3 coding sequence is TGCAGTGCTATACCCCGGGACAGGGGTTATGAGCAGTACTTC. Translating it yields CSAIPRDRGYEQYF.

This clonotype has only a few counts. V is TRBV5-6 and J is TRBJ1-1; a weak D match, TRBD1 (5 bases). Germline CDR1 and CDR2: SGHDT and YYEEEE. V was shortened by 3 bases and J by 0 bases, with 24 bases between the two germline ends. The CDR3 consists of 19 residues. CDR3 region: CASSSVRDSTPVMNTEAFF. The CDR3 DNA follows: TGTGCCAGCAGCTCAGTCCGTGACAGCACCCCAGTCATGAACACTGAAGCTTTCTTT.

This clonotype has ten or more counts. The rearrangement uses TRBV12-3 or TRBV12-4 and TRBJ1-3; D is uncertain. V lost 4 bases, J lost 8 bases, and 3 bases lay in between. The CDR3 has 10 residues. CDR3 protein: CASSSYTIYF. As DNA, the CDR3 is TGTGCCAGCAGTTCGTACACCATATATTTT.

This clonotype occurred many times. The chain has TRBV27 and TRBJ2-3, with 7 bases matching TRBD2. Per the germline V gene, CDR1 is MNHEY and CDR2 is SMNVEV (reference sequence). CDR3 length: 15 amino acids. Trimming took 2 bases from V and 2 from J; bases not matched to a gene: 4. The CDR3 region is CASSLTGGATDTQYF. CDR3 DNA sequence: TGTGCCAGCAGTTTAACGGGGGGTGCCACAGATACGCAGTATTTT.

This chain connects TRBV18 to TRBJ2-3; D gene uncertain. Germline V lookup: CDR1 KGHSH, CDR2 LQKENI. With 3 bases removed from V and 13 bases from J, the gap between germline ends came to 17 bases. The CDR3 has 13 amino acids. CDR3 protein: CASSPESTSGKYF. DNA for the CDR3: TGTGCCAGCTCACCCGAGTCCACCTCAGGAAAGTATTTT.

This clonotype was found many times. The chain combines TRBV12-3 or TRBV12-4 with TRBJ2-3, with 8 positions matching TRBD1. The CDR3 extends over 14 amino acids. The V and J ends lost 4 bases and 5 bases, in that order; junction bases with no gene match: 5. CDR3 sequence reads: CASSSGQGGDTQYF. CDR3 coding DNA: TGTGCCAGCAGTTCAGGACAGGGAGGAGATACGCAGTATTTT.

This clonotype was detected only a few times. J is TRBJ2-5 and V is TRBV7-3; D tentatively fits TRBD1 or TRBD2 (5 bases each). CDR3 size: 15 residues. V was pared by 2 bases and J by 4 bases, with 14 bases between. Looked up from germline, CDR1 is SGHTA and CDR2 is FQGTGA. Here the CDR3 reads CASSLLRGFIETQYF. The CDR3 DNA reads TGTGCCAGCAGCTTACTGAGGGGTTTCATAGAGACCCAGTACTTC.

This clonotype was counted ten times or more. The J gene is TRBJ1-3, the V gene TRBV5-1; tentative D call: TRBD1 (5 bases). Trimming took off 5 bases at V and 4 bases at J, with 16 bases between the two ends. Per the germline V gene, CDR1 is SGHRS and CDR2 is YFSETQ. There are 15 residues in the CDR3. The CDR3 DNA is TGCGCCAGCAGTCTCGACGGGACCTTCGGAAACACCATATATTTT. Protein: CASSLDGTFGNTIYF.

This clonotype was recorded at least ten times. The CDR3 reads CSALPGQLNTEAFF. CDR3 DNA sequence: TGCAGTGCCCTACCGGGACAGCTGAACACTGAAGCTTTCTTT. V and J are TRBV20-1 and TRBJ1-1; 7 nucleotides line up with TRBD1. V trimming: 6 bases; J trimming: 0 bases; junction bases outside the gene matches: 7. The CDR3 sequence is 14 residues long. Germline V gene sequence: CDR1 DFQATT, CDR2 SNEGSKA (reference sequence).

This clonotype was found many times. This chain connects TRBV6-1 to TRBJ2-3; the D is unclear. Germline assignment: CDR1 MNHNS and CDR2 SASEGT. This CDR3 contains 14 residues. The V gene lost 4 bases and the J gene lost 0 bases, with 8 bases spanning the gap. The CDR3 bases are TGTGCCAGCAGTGGAGTATGGAGCACAGATACGCAGTATTTT. Its translation: CASSGVWSTDTQYF.

There are many counts of this clonotype. The chain carries TRBV9 and TRBJ2-1; 7 nucleotides line up with TRBD1. The ends lost 4 bases at V and 3 bases at J; junction bases unmatched: 7. The germline V gene has CDR1 SGDLS and CDR2 YYNGEE. There are 15 residues in the CDR3. As DNA, the CDR3 is TGTGCCAGCAGCTCCGGGACAGCAATCTACAATGAGCAGTTCTTC. This encodes CASSSGTAIYNEQFF.

The CDR3 coding sequence is TGTGCCAGCAGCGAGCTCGCAACTAATGAAAAACTGTTTTTT. It translates to CASSELATNEKLFF. The chain is built from TRBV11-2 and TRBJ1-4; D ambiguous. Trimming removed 5 bases at V and 0 bases at J, with 7 bases between. This CDR3 contains 14 residues. Germline assignment: CDR1 SGHAT and CDR2 FQNNGV.